This TCR beta chain was documented in a study of T cell responses to AZD1222 COVID-19 vaccine (dated by TCRdb to about 2021). As for the study more broadly: Because spike-specific TCR depth and breadth did not differ between the two schedules, AZD1222 recipients who got a second dose at roughly 4 weeks were pooled with those who got a second dose at roughly 12 weeks. A total of 233 trial participants underwent TCR sequencing, of whom about 210 received two doses of AZD1222 and about 25 received two doses of the MenACWY control vaccine. Enrollment into the trials was organized by age into subgroups of 18-55, 56-69 and 70-plus years, and those subgroups contained approximately 160, 26 and 62 TCR-sequenced participants, respectively. Beyond this particular receptor, the publication reports: Vaccine-associated CD4 TCRs spanned the whole spike protein, with dominant responses in regions 160-218 and 743-854. Reportedly, close to half of the unique spike-specific TCRs recognized epitopes lying outside the regions that are mutated in the B.1.351 and B.1.1.7 variants. In the small 56-69-year group, the increase in depth fell short of significance, most likely because of low power. Spike-specific TCR breadth and depth rose significantly after two AZD1222 doses compared with day 0 and with MenACWY recipients. Conclusions about previously exposed vaccinees were limited because only five to seven AZD1222 recipients were SARS-CoV-2 seropositive at baseline. Because no day 14 peak-response samples were available, repertoires were characterized only after the peak T cell response. Most participants were white British and females outnumbered males, and the authors suggested that clonal diversity may have been underestimated.

The CDR3 regions of human TCRbeta chains were analyzed by immunosequencing. The authors' analysis ran thus. Repertoire TCRs were checked for matches against a reference library of SARS-CoV-2-specific TCRs that had been generated using the MIRA antigen-specificity platform. Breadth was defined as the fraction of unique TCRs that were SARS-CoV-2-associated. Depth was defined as the fraction of total T cells that were SARS-CoV-2-associated. Each spike-specific TCR was assigned to its reactive spike region and to a CD4 or CD8 class using the MIRA data. Log10-transformed breadth and depth values were compared by one-way ANOVA with Sidak's multiple comparisons tests. TCRdb took over this immuneACCESS table, retaining in-frame rearrangements with V and J assigned. Such tables are incomplete; in checked studies, under half of the missing clones stem from an unresolved V gene, and the remainder is unexplained. V, J and clone size were drawn from that table, and D and trimming were deduced from the DNA. Present in this sample are around 84,000 clones, 86% of which were seen just once. 7.5% to 9% of the sample lies in the top ten.

Details on this clone: This receptor's antigen is unknown. Nothing much larger sits one base from this clone, and base qualities are not available.

Including cysteine and phenylalanine, the CDR3 has 14 amino acids. Only the CDR3 DNA is retained, 42 bases long and in frame from the first base. The germline V gene gives CDR1 as SGHVS and CDR2 as FNYEAQ. V is cut back by 1 base and J by 7 bases, with 6 bases in the junction unmatched. In light of the paper, this sample's time point label describes: baseline before first vaccination. Vaccinee samples came from UK trials COV001 and COV002, including a single-blind randomized controlled phase 2/3 trial of AZD1222 (ChAdOx1 nCoV-19) in healthy adults. Trial participant PBMC samples were collected at day 0 and day 28 after the second dose for TCRbeta chain sequencing.

The V and J segments used are TRBV7-6 and TRBJ1-2; 7 junctional bases match TRBD1. This receptor was obtained from an adult in good health. Source: peripheral blood, taken on day 0 of AZD1222 vaccination. The DNA sequence is given as TGTGCCAGCAGCTTAGAGAGGGGGCTGAGTGGCTACACCTTC. Its coded protein is CASSLERGLSGYTF.